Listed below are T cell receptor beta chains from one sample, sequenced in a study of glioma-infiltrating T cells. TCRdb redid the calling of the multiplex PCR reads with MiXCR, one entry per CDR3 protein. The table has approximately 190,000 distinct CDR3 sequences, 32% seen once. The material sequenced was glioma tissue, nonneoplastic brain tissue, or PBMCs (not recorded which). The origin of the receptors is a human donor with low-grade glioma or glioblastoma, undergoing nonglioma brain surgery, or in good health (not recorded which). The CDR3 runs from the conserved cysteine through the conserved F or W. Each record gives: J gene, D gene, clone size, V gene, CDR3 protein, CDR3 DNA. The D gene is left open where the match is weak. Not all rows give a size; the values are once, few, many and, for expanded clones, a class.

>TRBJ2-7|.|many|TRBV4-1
CASSQEWGSYEQYF
TGCGCCAGCAGCCAAGAGTGGGGATCCTACGAGCAGTACTTC
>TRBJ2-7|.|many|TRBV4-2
CASSQRAGTSYSYEQYF
TGTGCCAGCAGCCAGAGAGCCGGGACATCCTACTCCTACGAGCAGTACTTC
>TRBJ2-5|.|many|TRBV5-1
CASSLGQLETQYF
TGCGCCAGCAGCTTGGGACAGTTAGAGACCCAGTACTTC
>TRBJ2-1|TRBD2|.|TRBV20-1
CSASGTSGSFGAYNEQFF
TGCAGTGCTTCCGGGACTAGCGGGAGTTTTGGGGCTTACAATGAGCAGTTCTTC
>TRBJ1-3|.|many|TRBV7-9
CASSFTGNTIYF
TGTGCCAGCAGCTTCACTGGAAACACCATATATTTT
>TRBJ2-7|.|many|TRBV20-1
CSARVAGPVTQYF
TGCAGTGCTAGGGTGGCGGGACCAGTCACGCAGTACTTC
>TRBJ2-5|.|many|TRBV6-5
CASSYGWDKKKETQYF
TGTGCCAGCAGTTACGGTTGGGACAAAAAAAAAGAGACCCAGTACTTC
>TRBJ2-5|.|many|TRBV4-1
CASSPGQGRTDETQYF
TGCGCCAGCAGCCCCGGGCAGGGGCGAACAGACGAGACCCAGTACTTC
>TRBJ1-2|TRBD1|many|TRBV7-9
CASSAGTGANPNYGYTF
TGTGCCAGCAGCGCAGGGACAGGGGCTAATCCTAACTATGGCTACACCTTC
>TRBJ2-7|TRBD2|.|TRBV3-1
CASSQELSGRCEQYF
TGTGCCAGCAGCCAAGAATTGAGCGGGAGGTGTGAGCAGTACTTC
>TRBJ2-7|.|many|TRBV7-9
CASSFKLGEQYF
TGTGCCAGCAGCTTTAAATTGGGCGAGCAGTACTTC
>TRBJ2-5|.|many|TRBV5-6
CASSQRETQYF
TGTGCCAGCAGCCAGCGAGAGACCCAGTACTTC
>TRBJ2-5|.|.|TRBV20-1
CSAESGNPGTQYF
TGCAGTGCTGAGTCAGGGAATCCGGGGACCCAGTATTTC
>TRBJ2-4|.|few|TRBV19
CASRSSSTLAKNIQYF
TGTGCCAGTAGATCGTCTTCTACCCTAGCCAAAAACATTCAGTACTTC
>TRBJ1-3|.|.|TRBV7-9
CASSLGAARSGNTIYF
TGTGCCAGCAGCTTAGGGGCAGCCCGCTCTGGAAACACCATATATTTT
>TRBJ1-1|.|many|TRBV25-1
CASSGTLVEGTEAFF
TGTGCCAGCAGTGGGACCCTTGTAGAGGGGACTGAAGCTTTCTTT
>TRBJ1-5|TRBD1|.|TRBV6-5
CASSEPGQNNQPQHF
TGTGCCAGCAGTGAGCCGGGACAGAACAATCAGCCCCAGCATTTT
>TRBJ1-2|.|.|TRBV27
CSSSSGLGYTF
TGTTCCAGCAGTTCAGGGCTCGGCTACACCTTC
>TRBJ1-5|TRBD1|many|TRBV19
CASTHYSRDRDQPQHF
TGTGCCAGTACCCACTATAGCCGGGACAGGGATCAGCCCCAGCATTTT
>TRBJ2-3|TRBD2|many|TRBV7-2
CASSSGLAGGGDTQYF
TGTGCCAGCAGCTCCGGACTAGCGGGAGGGGGAGATACGCAGTATTTT
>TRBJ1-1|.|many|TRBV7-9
CASSYRVNTEAFF
TGTGCCAGCAGCTACAGGGTGAACACTGAAGCTTTCTTT
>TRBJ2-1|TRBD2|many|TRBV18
CASSQEAGLYNEQFF
TGTGCCAGCTCACAAGAAGCGGGACTCTACAATGAGCAGTTCTTC
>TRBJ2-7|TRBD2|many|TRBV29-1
CSVGASGSYEQYF
TGCAGCGTTGGGGCTAGCGGCTCCTACGAGCAGTACTTC
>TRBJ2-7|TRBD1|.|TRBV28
CASRGTGDTYEQYF
TGTGCCAGCAGGGGGACAGGGGATACCTACGAGCAGTACTTC
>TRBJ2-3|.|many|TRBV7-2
CASSPKGAEAGADTQYF
TGTGCCAGCAGCCCTAAAGGGGCGGAGGCAGGGGCAGATACGCAGTATTTT
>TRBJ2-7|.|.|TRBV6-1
CASSPGSNVYEQYF
TGTGCCAGCAGCCCGGGATCGAACGTCTACGAGCAGTACTTC
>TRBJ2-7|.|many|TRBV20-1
CSATISAYSGGEQYF
TGCAGTGCTACTATTTCAGCATACTCCGGGGGCGAGCAGTACTTC
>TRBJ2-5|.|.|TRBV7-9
CASSDGVMPSGLAPQYF
TGTGCCTCCTCAGACGGCGTAATGCCCTCCGGCCTTGCGCCCCAGTACTTC
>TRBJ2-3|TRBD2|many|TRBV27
CASSPLAGDTQYF
TGTGCCAGCAGTCCTCTAGCGGGAGATACGCAGTATTTT
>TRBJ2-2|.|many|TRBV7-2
CASNRQSSNTGELFF
TGTGCCAGCAATCGACAGAGCTCTAACACCGGGGAGCTGTTTTTT
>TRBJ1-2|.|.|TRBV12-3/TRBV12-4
CASSPQVFVYGYTF
TGTGCCAGCAGTCCACAGGTTTTCGTCTATGGCTACACCTTC
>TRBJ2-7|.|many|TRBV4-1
CASSHPGGAYEQYF
TGCGCCAGCAGCCACCCCGGGGGTGCCTACGAGCAGTACTTC
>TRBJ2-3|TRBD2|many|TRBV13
CASSPTSELADTQYF
TGTGCCAGCAGCCCTACTAGCGAGCTAGCAGATACGCAGTATTTT
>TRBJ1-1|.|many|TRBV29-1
CSVEMGGGTEAFF
TGCAGCGTGGAGATGGGGGGCGGAACTGAAGCTTTCTTT
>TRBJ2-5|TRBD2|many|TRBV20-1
CSASTLTSGREETQYF
TGCAGTGCTAGTACCTTGACTAGCGGGAGAGAAGAGACCCAGTACTTC
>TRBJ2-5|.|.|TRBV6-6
CAGSYEGQETQYF
TGTGCCGGCAGTTACGAGGGTCAAGAGACCCAGTACTTC
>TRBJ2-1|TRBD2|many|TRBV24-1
CATSAFAGGHNEQFF
TGTGCCACCAGTGCGTTTGCGGGAGGCCACAATGAGCAGTTCTTC
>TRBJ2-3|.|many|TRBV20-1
CSARVLESTDTQYF
TGCAGTGCTAGAGTACTAGAATCCACAGATACGCAGTATTTT
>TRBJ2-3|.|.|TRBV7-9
CASRTARGPDTQYF
TGTGCCAGCAGAACCGCGAGGGGCCCAGATACGCAGTATTTT
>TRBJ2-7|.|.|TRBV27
CASSPTSYYEQYF
TGTGCCAGCAGCCCCACCTCCTACTACGAGCAGTACTTC
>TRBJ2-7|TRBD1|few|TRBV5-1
CASSFLGQDITYEQYF
TGCGCCAGCAGCTTTTTGGGACAGGACATTACCTACGAGCAGTACTTC
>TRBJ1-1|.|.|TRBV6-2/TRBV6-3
CASSPESMNTEDFF
TGTGCAAGCAGTCCGGAAAGTATGAACACTGAAGATTTCTTT
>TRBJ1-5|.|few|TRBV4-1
CASSPGQFYSNQPQHF
TGCGCCAGCAGCCCAGGACAGTTTTATAGCAATCAGCCCCAGCATTTT
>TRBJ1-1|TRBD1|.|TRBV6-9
CASSWPGQGYTEAFF
TGTGCCAGCAGTTGGCCGGGACAGGGTTACACTGAAGCTTTCTTT
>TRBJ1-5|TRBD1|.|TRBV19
CASSIATGPNQPQHF
TGTGCCAGTAGTATAGCGACAGGGCCCAATCAGCCCCAGCATTTT
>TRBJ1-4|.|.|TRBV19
CASTGTATNEKLFF
TGTGCCAGTACCGGGACCGCAACTAATGAAAAACTGTTTTTT
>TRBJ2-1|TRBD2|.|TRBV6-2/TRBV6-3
CASRALAGPWNEQFF
TGTGCCAGCAGGGCCTTAGCGGGCCCCTGGAATGAGCAGTTCTTC
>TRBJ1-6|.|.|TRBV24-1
CATSDGSGSSPLHF
TGTGCCACCAGTGATGGCAGTGGAAGTTCACCCCTCCACTTT
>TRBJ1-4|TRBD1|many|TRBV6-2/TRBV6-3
CASRQGSADEKLFF
TGTGCCAGCAGACAGGGGTCCGCGGATGAAAAACTGTTTTTT
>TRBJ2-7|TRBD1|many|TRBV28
CASSLGDRPYEQYF
TGTGCCAGCAGTTTAGGGGACAGACCCTACGAGCAGTACTTC